Below, 21 T cell receptor beta chains from the same sample are listed, as sequenced in a study of control samples from healthy donors and cancer patients (dated by TCRdb to between 2020 and 2021). To prepare the library, the immunoSEQ multiplex PCR assay was applied. Drawn from immuneACCESS, this table holds only the in-frame rearrangements with V and J called that TCRdb kept. Clones are partly lost; checked studies trace under half to an unresolved V gene and leave the rest unexplained. The sample contains around 170,000 clones, about 94% of them found a single time. The ten largest clones represent 0.65% to 0.85% of the sample. The sample taken for sequencing was blood. These receptors all come from a woman aged 25 to 39 in good health.

CDR3 residues: CASSLGAGELFF. For the CDR3, the DNA is TGTGCCAGCAGCTTAGGGGCCGGGGAGCTGTTTTTT. This rearrangement joins TRBV7-3 to TRBJ2-2; D call uncertain. Germline V gene lookup returns CDR1 SGHTA and CDR2 FQGTGA. CDR3 size: 12 residues. Trimming shortened V by 2 bases and J by 6 bases, and 4 bases separated the two germline ends.

The chain couples TRBV28 to TRBJ1-5; D ambiguous. Trimming left V 1 base short and J 3 bases short, with 7 bases between. The germline gives CDR1 MDHEN, CDR2 SYDVKM. CDR3 length: 14 amino acids. The CDR3 nucleotides are TGTGCCAGCAGTTTATCTGTTGTCAATCAGCCCCAGCATTTT. Its protein is CASSLSVVNQPQHF. The complete variable domain, with remaining parts taken from reference TRBV28 and TRBJ1-5, reads DVKVTQSSRYLVKRTGEKVFLECVQDMDHENMFWYRQDPGLGLRLIYFSYDVKMKEKGDIPEGYSVSREKKERFSLILESASTNQTSMYLCASSLSVVNQPQHFGDGTRLSIL.

The V gene is TRBV4-1, the J gene TRBJ2-7; either TRBD1 or TRBD2 may fit D (5 bases each). The CDR3 totals 14 residues. CDR1 and CDR2 from the germline V gene are MGHRA and YSYEKL. V lost 4 bases to trimming and J lost 0 bases, with 10 bases between them. The CDR3 sequence is CASSPGTSSYEQYF. The CDR3 nucleotides are TGCGCCAGCAGCCCCGGGACCAGCTCCTACGAGCAGTACTTC.

The CDR3 region has the DNA TGTGCCGCGATAGGCGCAGGGAGCACTCGAAACACCATATATTTT. This translates into CAAIGAGSTRNTIYF. This chain joins TRBV28 and TRBJ1-3; D possibly corresponds to TRBD1 (5 bases). Germline lookup yields CDR1 MDHEN and CDR2 SYDVKM. This CDR3 region has 15 residues. V gave up 11 bases and J gave up 5 bases, with 22 bases separating them.

CDR3 protein: CASSVAGQGPRGAGELFF. CDR3 nucleotides: TGTGCCAGCAGCGTAGCTGGACAGGGACCTAGGGGCGCCGGGGAGCTGTTTTTT. This rearrangement joins TRBV9 to TRBJ2-2; 8 positions match TRBD1. With V trimmed by 0 bases and J by 6 bases, 13 bases remained unmatched. The germline V gene has CDR1 SGDLS and CDR2 YYNGEE. The CDR3 runs to 18 residues.

This clone was found once. The V gene is TRBV28, the J gene TRBJ2-7; 16 positions match TRBD2. The CDR3 runs 18 residues. V was pared by 1 base and J by 0 bases, with 3 bases of the junction left unmatched. The V gene's germline CDR1 is MDHEN and CDR2 SYDVKM. DNA of the CDR3: TGTGCCAGCAGTTTATTGGGACTAGCGGGAGGGCGCTCCTACGAGCAGTACTTC. This gives the protein CASSLLGLAGGRSYEQYF.

This clone was counted once. The chain has TRBV6-5 and TRBJ2-5, with TRBD2 as a possible D gene (6 bases). Germline values: CDR1 MNHEY, CDR2 SVGAGI. Deletions cut 0 bases from V and 9 bases from J, with 11 bases between. The CDR3 is 13 amino acids. CDR3 nucleotide sequence: TGTGCCAGCAGTTACTCGAAGACGGGGGCCCAGTACTTC. Translated: CASSYSKTGAQYF.

The chain has TRBV19 and TRBJ2-7, with 7 bases fitting TRBD2. V was clipped by 1 base and J by 7 bases; unmatched bases: 10. This CDR3 has 15 amino acids. The germline V gene has CDR1 LNHDA and CDR2 SQIVND (reference sequence). CDR3 loop: CASSIARTRSQEQYF. DNA for the CDR3: TGTGCCAGTAGTATAGCACGGACTAGGAGTCAGGAGCAGTACTTC.

In its sample, this clone was seen once. This chain links TRBV7-9 with TRBJ2-7; TRBD2 aligns across 9 bases. This CDR3 comprises 14 residues. V shed 5 bases, J shed 2 bases, and the junction held 4 bases outside the gene matches. Germline CDR1 reads SEHNR; CDR2 reads FQNEAQ (reference sequence). For the CDR3, the DNA is TGTGCCAGCAGCGTCGAGCGGGGGGCCTACGAGCAGTACTTC. Encoded protein: CASSVERGAYEQYF.

The chain recombines TRBV7-9 with TRBJ2-3; D unresolved. The V gene's germline CDR1 is SEHNR and CDR2 FQNEAQ (reference sequence). This CDR3 has 13 amino acids. V lost 5 bases and J lost 0, with 6 bases in between. The CDR3 loop is CASSMTSTDTQYF. CDR3 coding DNA: TGTGCCAGCAGCATGACTAGCACAGATACGCAGTATTTT.

V usage is TRBV9 and J usage is TRBJ2-7; no reliable D call. This CDR3 contains 18 residues. The germline gives CDR1 SGDLS, CDR2 YYNGEE. The V end was cut by 4 bases, the J end by 3 bases, with 26 bases between. The CDR3 reads CASSPRPSLSMSSYEQYF. CDR3 sequence (DNA): TGTGCCAGCAGCCCTCGTCCATCCCTTAGTATGTCGAGCTACGAGCAGTACTTC. Full variable domain (remainder filled in from reference TRBV9 and TRBJ2-7): DSGVTQTPKHLITATGQRVTLRCSPRSGDLSVYWYQQSLDQGLQFLIQYYNGEERAKGNILERFSAQQFPDLHSELNLSSLELGDSALYFCASSPRPSLSMSSYEQYFGPGTRLTVT.

To note about this clone: Sequence at one end of the junction differs from germline and may be a read error. This chain joins TRBV6-5 and TRBJ1-2, with a weak D call TRBD1 (5 bases). The CDR3 runs to 10 residues. The germline CDR1 and CDR2 sequences are MNHEY and SVGAGI. In nucleotides, the CDR3 is TGCTCCAGCCGGGGGGGTGGCTACACCTTC. Translating it yields CSSRGGGYTF.

The chain employs TRBV12-5 and TRBJ2-2; possibly TRBD1 or TRBD2 for D (5 bases each). CDR3 length: 16 amino acids. In germline, CDR1 is LGHNT, CDR2 FRNRAP. V shed 4 bases and J shed 0 bases, with 12 bases lying between them. Here the CDR3 DNA reads TGTGCTAGTGGTTCCCGGGACGCACCGAACACCGGGGAGCTGTTTTTT. It is translated as CASGSRDAPNTGELFF.

The chain uses TRBV5-1 and TRBJ2-1, with D possibly being TRBD2 (5 bases). CDR1 and CDR2 from the germline V gene are SGHRS and YFSETQ. V was trimmed by 1 base and J by 5 bases, leaving 10 bases between them. This CDR3 has 14 amino acids. CDR3 nucleotides: TGCGCCAGCAGCTTGTTAGCGTTCAACAATGAGCAGTTCTTC. Translated, it gives CASSLLAFNNEQFF.

The V call is TRBV28, the J call TRBJ1-1, with D maybe TRBD1 (6 bases). Germline values: CDR1 MDHEN, CDR2 SYDVKM. The V and J ends lost 7 bases and 5 bases respectively, with 17 bases between them. The CDR3 has 14 amino acids. CDR3 in DNA: TGTGCCAGCACCTTAGGGTACAGGGCTACTGAAGCTTTCTTT. As protein: CASTLGYRATEAFF.

The rearrangement joins TRBV2 to TRBJ2-4; 12 bases align to TRBD1. V was pared by 4 bases and J by 6 bases, with 1 base of the junction left unmatched. The CDR3 is made up of 14 amino acids. CDR1 is SNHLY, CDR2 FYNNEI, per germline. The CDR3 DNA follows: TGTGCCAGCAGTGGGGACAGGGGGCGAAACATTCAGTACTTC. Protein sequence: CASSGDRGRNIQYF.

This clone showed up just a few times. J is TRBJ1-3 and V is TRBV11-2; D gene uncertain. In germline, CDR1 is SGHAT, CDR2 FQNNGV. The CDR3 loop spans 17 amino acids. V dropped 1 base and J dropped 0 bases, with 13 bases sitting between them. CDR3 nucleotides: TGTGCCAGCAGCTTAGTAAGGCGCCTCTCCTCTGGAAACACCATATATTTT. It translates to CASSLVRRLSSGNTIYF.

DNA for the CDR3: TGTGCCAGCAGTGATGGTTATAATTCACCCCTCCACTTT. Its translation: CASSDGYNSPLHF. The gene calls are TRBV6-4 and TRBJ1-6, with unresolved D. There are 13 residues in the CDR3. The V end was cut by 3 bases, the J end by 4 bases, with 4 bases between. Germline V lookup: CDR1 MRHNA, CDR2 SNTAGT.

V gene TRBV19 combines with J gene TRBJ2-1; the match to TRBD2 covers 8 bases. The germline V gene has CDR1 LNHDA and CDR2 SQIVND (reference sequence). This CDR3 has 15 amino acids. The V segment lost 2 bases and the J segment 0 bases; nucleotides outside the gene matches: 0. The CDR3 spells CASSISGSSYNEQFF. CDR3 DNA sequence: TGTGCCAGTAGTATAAGCGGGAGCTCCTACAATGAGCAGTTCTTC.

The chain combines TRBV5-1 with TRBJ1-1; D might be TRBD1 (6 bases). The V end was cut by 7 bases, the J end by 1 base, with 11 bases between. There are 13 residues in the CDR3. Germline loops: CDR1 SGHRS, CDR2 YFSETQ. The DNA for the CDR3 is TGCGCCAGCGCGCAGGGGAGGAACACTGAAGCTTTCTTT. It specifies CASAQGRNTEAFF.

The V and J genes are TRBV7-2 and TRBJ1-5; D unresolved. The germline V and J ends were trimmed by 3 bases and 7 bases, with 10 bases remaining between them. Germline V gene data show CDR1 as SGHTA and CDR2 as FQGNSA. The CDR3 sequence is 13 residues long. CDR3 region: CASSFDPIQPQHF. The CDR3 coding sequence is TGTGCCAGCAGCTTTGACCCTATCCAGCCCCAGCATTTT.